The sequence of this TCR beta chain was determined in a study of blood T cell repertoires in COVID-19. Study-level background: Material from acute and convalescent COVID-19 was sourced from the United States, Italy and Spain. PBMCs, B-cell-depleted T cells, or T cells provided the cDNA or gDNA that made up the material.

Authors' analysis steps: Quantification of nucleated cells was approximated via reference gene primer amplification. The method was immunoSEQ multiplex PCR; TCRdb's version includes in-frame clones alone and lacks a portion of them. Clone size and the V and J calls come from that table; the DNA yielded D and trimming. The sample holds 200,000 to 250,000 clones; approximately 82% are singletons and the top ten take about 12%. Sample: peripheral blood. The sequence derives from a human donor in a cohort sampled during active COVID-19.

This chain's CDR3 is CASSDISGSEQYF. The CDR3 nucleotides read TGTGCCAGCAGTGATATTAGCGGGAGCGAGCAGTACTTC. This rearrangement joins TRBV2 to TRBJ2-7; 9 bases are shared with TRBD2. V lost 3 bases to trimming and J lost 6 bases; unmatched junction nucleotides: 3. CDR1 and CDR2 from the germline V gene are SNHLY and FYNNEI. CDR3 length: 13 amino acids.